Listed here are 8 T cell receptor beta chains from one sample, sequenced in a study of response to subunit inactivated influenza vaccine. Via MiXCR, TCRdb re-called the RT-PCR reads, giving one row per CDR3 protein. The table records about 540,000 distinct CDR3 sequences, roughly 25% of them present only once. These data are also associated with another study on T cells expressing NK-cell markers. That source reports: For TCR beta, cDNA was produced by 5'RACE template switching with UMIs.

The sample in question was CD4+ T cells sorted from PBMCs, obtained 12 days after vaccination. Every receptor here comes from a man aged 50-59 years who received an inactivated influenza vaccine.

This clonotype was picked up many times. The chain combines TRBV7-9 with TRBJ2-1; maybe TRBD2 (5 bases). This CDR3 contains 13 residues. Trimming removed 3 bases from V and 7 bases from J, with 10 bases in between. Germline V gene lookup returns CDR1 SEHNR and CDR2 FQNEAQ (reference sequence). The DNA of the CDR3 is TGTGCCAGCAGCTTGGACCGAGGGAATGAGCAGTTCTTC. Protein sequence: CASSLDRGNEQFF.

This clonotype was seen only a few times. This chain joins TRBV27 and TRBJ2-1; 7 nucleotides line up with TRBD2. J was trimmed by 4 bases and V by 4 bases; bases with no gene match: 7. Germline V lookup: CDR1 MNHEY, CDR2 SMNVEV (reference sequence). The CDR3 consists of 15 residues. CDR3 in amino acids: CASSSAGRFYNEQFF. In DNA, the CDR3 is TGTGCCAGCAGTTCAGCGGGGCGGTTTTACAATGAGCAGTTCTTC.

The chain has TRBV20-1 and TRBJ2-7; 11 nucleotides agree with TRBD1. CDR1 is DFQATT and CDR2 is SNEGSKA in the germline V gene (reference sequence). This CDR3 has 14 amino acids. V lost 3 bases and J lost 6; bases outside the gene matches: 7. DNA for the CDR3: TGCAGTGCTAGGGTCGGGACAGGGGGAGGCGAGCAGTACTTC. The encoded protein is CSARVGTGGGEQYF.

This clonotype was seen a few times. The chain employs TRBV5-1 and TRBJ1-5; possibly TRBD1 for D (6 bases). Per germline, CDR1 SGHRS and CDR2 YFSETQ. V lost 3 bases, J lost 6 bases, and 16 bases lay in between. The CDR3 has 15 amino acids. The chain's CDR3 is CASSSSGERGQPQHF. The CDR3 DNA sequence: TGCGCCAGCAGCTCCTCAGGGGAGAGGGGTCAGCCCCAGCATTTT.

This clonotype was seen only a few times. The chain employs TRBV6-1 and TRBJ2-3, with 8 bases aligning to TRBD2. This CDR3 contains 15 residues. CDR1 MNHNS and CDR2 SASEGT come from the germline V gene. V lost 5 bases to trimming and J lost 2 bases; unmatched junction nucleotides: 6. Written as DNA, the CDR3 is TGTGCCAGCAGTCATTTAGCGGGGAACACAGATACGCAGTATTTT. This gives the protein CASSHLAGNTDTQYF.

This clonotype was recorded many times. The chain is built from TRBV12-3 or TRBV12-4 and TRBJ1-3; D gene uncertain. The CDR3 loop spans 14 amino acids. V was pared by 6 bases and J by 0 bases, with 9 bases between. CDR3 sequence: CASREDNSGNTIYF. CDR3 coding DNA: TGTGCCAGCAGGGAAGATAACTCTGGAAACACCATATATTTT.

The CDR3 DNA reads TGTGCCAACGGAGATTACAATGAGCAGTTCTTC. Translation: CANGDYNEQFF. This chain connects TRBV5-4 to TRBJ2-1; D not resolved. V shed 9 bases and J shed 4 bases, with 8 bases lying between them. The V gene's germline CDR1 is SGHNT and CDR2 YYREEE (reference sequence). The CDR3 is 11 residues long.

The CDR3 DNA sequence: TGTGCCAGTACCACACCGGGGAGAGAGCAGTACTTC. Amino acids: CASTTPGREQYF. The chain combines TRBV19 with TRBJ2-7; a possible D gene is TRBD2 (5 bases). The CDR3 has 12 amino acids. Germline V gene sequence: CDR1 LNHDA, CDR2 SQIVND (reference sequence). V gave up 7 bases and J gave up 7 bases, with 14 bases separating them. Full variable domain (missing parts from reference TRBV19 and TRBJ2-7): DGGITQSPKYLFRKEGQNVTLSCEQNLNHDAMYWYRQDPGQGLRLIYYSQIVNDFQKGDIAEGYSVSREKKESFPLTVTSAQKNPTAFYLCASTTPGREQYFGPGTRLTVT.